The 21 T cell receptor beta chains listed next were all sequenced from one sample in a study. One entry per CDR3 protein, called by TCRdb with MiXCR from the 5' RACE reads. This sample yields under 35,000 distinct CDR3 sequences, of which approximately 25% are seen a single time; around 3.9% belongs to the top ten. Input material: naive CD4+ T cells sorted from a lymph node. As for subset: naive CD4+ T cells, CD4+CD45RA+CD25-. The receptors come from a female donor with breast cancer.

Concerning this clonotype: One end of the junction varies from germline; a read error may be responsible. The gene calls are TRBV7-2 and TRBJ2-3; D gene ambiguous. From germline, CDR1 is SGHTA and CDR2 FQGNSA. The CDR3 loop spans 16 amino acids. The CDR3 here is CAGSLWSTASTDTQYF. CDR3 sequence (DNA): TGTGCCGGCAGCTTGTGGTCTACCGCTAGCACAGATACGCAGTATTTT. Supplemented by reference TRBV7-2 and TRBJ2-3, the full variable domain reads GAGVSQSPSNKVTEKGKDVELRCDPISGHTALYWYRQSLGQGLEFLIYFQGNSAPDKSGLPSDRFSAERTGGSVSTLTIQRTQQEDSAVYLCAGSLWSTASTDTQYFGPGTRLTVL.

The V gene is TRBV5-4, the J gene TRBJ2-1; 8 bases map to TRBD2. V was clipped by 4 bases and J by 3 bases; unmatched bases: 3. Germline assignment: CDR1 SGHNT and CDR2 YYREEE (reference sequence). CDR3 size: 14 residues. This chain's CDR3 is CASSVGLGYNEQFF. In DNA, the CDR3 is TGTGCCAGCAGCGTGGGACTAGGCTACAATGAGCAGTTCTTC.

Here the CDR3 DNA reads TGCAGCTCCCACGGTGGGGGCAATGAGCAGTTCTTC. Amino acids: CSSHGGGNEQFF. This rearrangement joins TRBV29-1 to TRBJ2-1; D possibly matches TRBD1 or TRBD2 (5 bases each). V was clipped by 8 bases and J by 6 bases, with 14 bases between them. This CDR3 has 12 amino acids. Per germline, CDR1 SQVTM and CDR2 ANQGSEA.

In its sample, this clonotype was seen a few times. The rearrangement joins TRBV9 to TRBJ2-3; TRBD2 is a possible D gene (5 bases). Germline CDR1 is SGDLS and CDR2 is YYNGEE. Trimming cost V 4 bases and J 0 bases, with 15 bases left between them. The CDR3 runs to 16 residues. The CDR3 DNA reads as TGTGCCAGCAGCCGTACGGGGAAACGCAGCACAGATACGCAGTATTTT. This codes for CASSRTGKRSTDTQYF. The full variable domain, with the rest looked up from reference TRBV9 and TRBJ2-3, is DSGVTQTPKHLITATGQRVTLRCSPRSGDLSVYWYQQSLDQGLQFLIQYYNGEERAKGNILERFSAQQFPDLHSELNLSSLELGDSALYFCASSRTGKRSTDTQYFGPGTRLTVL.

The CDR3 nucleotides are TGTGCCAGCAGCTCTAGCGGGGCGAGCACAGATACGCAGTATTTT. It is translated as CASSSSGASTDTQYF. V gene TRBV6-5 combines with J gene TRBJ2-3, with 9 positions matching TRBD2. The CDR3 covers 15 residues. V dropped 6 bases and J dropped 0; count of bases not matched to a gene: 4. The germline V gene has CDR1 MNHEY and CDR2 SVGAGI.

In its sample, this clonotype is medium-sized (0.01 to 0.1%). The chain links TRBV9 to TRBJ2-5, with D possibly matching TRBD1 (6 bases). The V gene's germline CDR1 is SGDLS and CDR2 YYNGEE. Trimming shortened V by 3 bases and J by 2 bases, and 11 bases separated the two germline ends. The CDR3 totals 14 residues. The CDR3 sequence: CASSATGSQETQYF. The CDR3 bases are TGTGCCAGCAGCGCTACAGGGTCACAAGAGACCCAGTACTTC.

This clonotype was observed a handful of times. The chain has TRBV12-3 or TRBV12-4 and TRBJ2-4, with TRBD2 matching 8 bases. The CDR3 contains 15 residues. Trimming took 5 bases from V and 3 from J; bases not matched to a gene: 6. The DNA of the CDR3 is TGTGCCAGCAGTCAGCGGGAGAGGGGCAAAAACATTCAGTACTTC. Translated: CASSQRERGKNIQYF.

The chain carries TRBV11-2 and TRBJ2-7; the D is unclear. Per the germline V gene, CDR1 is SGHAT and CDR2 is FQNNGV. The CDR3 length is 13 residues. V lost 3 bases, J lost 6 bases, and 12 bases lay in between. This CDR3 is CASSFLYGFEQYF. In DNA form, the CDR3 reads TGTGCCAGCAGCTTTTTGTACGGGTTCGAGCAGTACTTC.

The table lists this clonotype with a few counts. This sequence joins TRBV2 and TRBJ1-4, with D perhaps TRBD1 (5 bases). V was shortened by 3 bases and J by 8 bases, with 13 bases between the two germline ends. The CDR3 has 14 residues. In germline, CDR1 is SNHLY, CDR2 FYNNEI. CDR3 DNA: TGTGCCAGCAGTGATAACGGGGCGAGGGAAAAACTGTTTTTT. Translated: CASSDNGAREKLFF.

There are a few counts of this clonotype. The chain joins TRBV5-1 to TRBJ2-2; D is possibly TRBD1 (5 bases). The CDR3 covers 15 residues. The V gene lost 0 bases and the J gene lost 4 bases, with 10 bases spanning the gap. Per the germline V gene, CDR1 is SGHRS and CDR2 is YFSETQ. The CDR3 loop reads CASSLEGSLTGELFF. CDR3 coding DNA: TGCGCCAGCAGCTTGGAGGGGTCCCTCACCGGGGAGCTGTTTTTT.

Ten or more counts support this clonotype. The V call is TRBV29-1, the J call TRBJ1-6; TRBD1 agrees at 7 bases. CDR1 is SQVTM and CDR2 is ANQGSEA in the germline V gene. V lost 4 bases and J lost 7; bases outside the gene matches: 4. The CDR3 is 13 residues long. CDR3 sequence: CSVGQGENSPLHF. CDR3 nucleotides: TGCAGCGTTGGGCAGGGGGAAAATTCACCCCTCCACTTT.

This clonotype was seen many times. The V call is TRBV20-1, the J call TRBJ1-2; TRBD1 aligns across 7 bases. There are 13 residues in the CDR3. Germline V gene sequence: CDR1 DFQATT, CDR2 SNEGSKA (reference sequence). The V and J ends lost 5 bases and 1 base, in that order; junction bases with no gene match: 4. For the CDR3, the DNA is TGCAGTGCTCGGACAGGACGTAACTATGGCTACACCTTC. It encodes CSARTGRNYGYTF.

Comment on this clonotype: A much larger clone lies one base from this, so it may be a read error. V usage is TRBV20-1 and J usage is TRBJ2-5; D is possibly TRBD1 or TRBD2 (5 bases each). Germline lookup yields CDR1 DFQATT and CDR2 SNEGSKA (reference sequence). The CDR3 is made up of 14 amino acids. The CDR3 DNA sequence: TGCGGTGCTAGGGACGTAAGCGGCCAAGAGACCCAGTACTTC. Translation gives CGARDVSGQETQYF.

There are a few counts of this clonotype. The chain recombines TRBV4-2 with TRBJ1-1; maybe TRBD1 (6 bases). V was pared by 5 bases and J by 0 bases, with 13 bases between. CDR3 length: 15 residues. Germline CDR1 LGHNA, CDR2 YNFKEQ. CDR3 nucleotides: TGTGCCAGCAGCAGGATAGGACAGTTGAACACTGAAGCTTTCTTT. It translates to CASSRIGQLNTEAFF.

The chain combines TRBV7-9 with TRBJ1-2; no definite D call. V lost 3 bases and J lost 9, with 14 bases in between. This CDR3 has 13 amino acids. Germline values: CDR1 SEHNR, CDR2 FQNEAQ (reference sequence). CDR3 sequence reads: CASSFLADPRYTF. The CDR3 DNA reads TGTGCCAGCAGCTTCCTCGCAGACCCCCGCTACACCTTC.

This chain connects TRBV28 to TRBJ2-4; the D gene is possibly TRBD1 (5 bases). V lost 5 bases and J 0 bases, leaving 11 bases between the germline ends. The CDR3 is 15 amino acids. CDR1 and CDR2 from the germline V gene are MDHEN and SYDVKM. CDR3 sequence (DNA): TGTGCCAGCAGTCCCGACAGCCTAGCCAAAAACATTCAGTACTTC. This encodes CASSPDSLAKNIQYF. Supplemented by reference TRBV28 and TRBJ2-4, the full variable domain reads DVKVTQSSRYLVKRTGEKVFLECVQDMDHENMFWYRQDPGLGLRLIYFSYDVKMKEKGDIPEGYSVSREKKERFSLILESASTNQTSMYLCASSPDSLAKNIQYFGAGTRLSVL.

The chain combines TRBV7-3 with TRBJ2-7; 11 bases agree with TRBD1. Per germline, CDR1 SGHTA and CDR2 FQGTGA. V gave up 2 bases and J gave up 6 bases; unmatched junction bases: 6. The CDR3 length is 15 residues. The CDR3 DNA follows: TGTGCCAGCAGCTTAGTCGGGACAGGGGGATCCGAGCAGTACTTC. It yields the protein CASSLVGTGGSEQYF.

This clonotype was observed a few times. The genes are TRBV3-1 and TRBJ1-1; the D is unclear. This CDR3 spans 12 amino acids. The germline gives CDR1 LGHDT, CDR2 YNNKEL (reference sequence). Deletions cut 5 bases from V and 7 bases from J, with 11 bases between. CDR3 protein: CASSTGRNEAFF. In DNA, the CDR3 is TGTGCCAGCAGCACCGGACGGAATGAAGCTTTCTTT.

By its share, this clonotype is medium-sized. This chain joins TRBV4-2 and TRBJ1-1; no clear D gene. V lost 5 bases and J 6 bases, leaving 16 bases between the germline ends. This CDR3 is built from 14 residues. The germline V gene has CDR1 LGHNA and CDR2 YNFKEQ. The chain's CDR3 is CASSSRRETPEAFF. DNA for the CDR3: TGTGCCAGCAGCTCTCGGAGGGAGACCCCTGAAGCTTTCTTT.

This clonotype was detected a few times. CDR3 loop: CASSQTGQYYGYTF. DNA for the CDR3: TGCGCCAGCAGCCAAACGGGACAGTACTATGGCTACACCTTC. This chain connects TRBV4-1 to TRBJ1-2; 7 bases agree with TRBD1. Unmatched junction bases numbered 3, after V lost 2 bases and J lost 3 bases. Germline V gives CDR1 MGHRA, CDR2 YSYEKL. The CDR3 extends over 14 amino acids.

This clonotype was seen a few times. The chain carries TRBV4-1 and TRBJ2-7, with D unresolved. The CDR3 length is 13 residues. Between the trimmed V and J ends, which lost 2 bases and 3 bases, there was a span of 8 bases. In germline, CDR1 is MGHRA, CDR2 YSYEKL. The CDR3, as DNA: TGCGCCAGCAGCCAAACCTATAGCTACGAGCAGTACTTC. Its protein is CASSQTYSYEQYF.